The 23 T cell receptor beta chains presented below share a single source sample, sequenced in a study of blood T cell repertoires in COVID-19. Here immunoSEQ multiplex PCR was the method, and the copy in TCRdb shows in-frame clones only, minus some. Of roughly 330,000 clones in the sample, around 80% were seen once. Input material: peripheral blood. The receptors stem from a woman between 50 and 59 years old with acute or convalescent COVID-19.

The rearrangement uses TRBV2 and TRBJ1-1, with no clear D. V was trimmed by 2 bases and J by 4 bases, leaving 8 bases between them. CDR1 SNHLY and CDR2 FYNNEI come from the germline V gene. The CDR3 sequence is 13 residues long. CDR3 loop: CASSETEGTEAFF. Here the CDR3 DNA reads TGTGCCAGCAGTGAAACGGAGGGCACTGAAGCTTTCTTT.

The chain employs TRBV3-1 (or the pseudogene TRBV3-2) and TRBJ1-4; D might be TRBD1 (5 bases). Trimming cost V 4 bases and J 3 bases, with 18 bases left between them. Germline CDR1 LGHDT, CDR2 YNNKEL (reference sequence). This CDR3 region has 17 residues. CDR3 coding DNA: TGTGCCAGCAGCCCGCCCACTTCCAGGGCAGCTAATGAAAAACTGTTTTTT. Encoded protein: CASSPPTSRAANEKLFF.

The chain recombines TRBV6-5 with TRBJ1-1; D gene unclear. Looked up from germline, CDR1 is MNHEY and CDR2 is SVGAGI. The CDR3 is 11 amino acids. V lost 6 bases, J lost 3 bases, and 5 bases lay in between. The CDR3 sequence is CASRHDTEAFF. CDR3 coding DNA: TGTGCCAGCAGACACGACACTGAAGCTTTCTTT.

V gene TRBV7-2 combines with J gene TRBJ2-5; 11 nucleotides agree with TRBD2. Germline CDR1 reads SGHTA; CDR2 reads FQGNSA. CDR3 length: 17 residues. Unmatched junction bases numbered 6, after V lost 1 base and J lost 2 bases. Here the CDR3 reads CASSLGWLAGGQETQYF. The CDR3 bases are TGTGCCAGCAGCTTAGGGTGGCTAGCGGGGGGTCAAGAGACCCAGTACTTC.

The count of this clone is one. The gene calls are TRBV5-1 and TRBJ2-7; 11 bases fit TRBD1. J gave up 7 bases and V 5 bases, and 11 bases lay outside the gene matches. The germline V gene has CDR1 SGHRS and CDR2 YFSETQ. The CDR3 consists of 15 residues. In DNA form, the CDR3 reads TGCGCCAGCAGTCCAGGGACAGGGGGTCTCGGGGAGCAGTACTTC. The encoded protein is CASSPGTGGLGEQYF.

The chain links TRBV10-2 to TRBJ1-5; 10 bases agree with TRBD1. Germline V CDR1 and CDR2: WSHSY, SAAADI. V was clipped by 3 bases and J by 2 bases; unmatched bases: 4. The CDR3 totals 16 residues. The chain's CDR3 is CASSDTGTGGNQPQHF. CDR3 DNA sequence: TGCGCCAGCAGTGATACCGGGACAGGGGGCAATCAGCCCCAGCATTTT.

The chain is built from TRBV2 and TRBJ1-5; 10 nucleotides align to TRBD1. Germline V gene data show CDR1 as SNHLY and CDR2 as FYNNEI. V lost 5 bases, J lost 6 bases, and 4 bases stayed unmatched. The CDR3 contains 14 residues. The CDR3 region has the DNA TGTGCCAGCAGTCCGCGGGACAGGGGTCAGCCCCAGCATTTT. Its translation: CASSPRDRGQPQHF.

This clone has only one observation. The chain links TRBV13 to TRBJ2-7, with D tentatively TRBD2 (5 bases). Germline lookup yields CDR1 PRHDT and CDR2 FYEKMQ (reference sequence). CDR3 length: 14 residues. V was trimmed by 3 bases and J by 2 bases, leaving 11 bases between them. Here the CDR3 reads CASSFSSGTYEQYV. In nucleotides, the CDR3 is TGTGCCAGCAGCTTCTCTTCGGGGACCTACGAGCAGTACGTC.

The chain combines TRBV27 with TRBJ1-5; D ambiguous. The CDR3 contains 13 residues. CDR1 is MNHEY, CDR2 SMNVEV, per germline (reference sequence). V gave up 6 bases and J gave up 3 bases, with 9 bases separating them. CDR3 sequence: CASRFNLNQPQHF. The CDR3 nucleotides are TGTGCCAGCAGGTTTAATCTCAATCAGCCCCAGCATTTT.

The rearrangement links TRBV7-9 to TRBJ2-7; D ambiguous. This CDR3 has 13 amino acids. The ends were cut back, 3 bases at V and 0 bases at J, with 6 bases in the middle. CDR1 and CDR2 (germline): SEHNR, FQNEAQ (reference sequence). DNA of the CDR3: TGTGCCAGCAGCTTGGCCGTCTCCTACGAGCAGTACTTC. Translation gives CASSLAVSYEQYF.

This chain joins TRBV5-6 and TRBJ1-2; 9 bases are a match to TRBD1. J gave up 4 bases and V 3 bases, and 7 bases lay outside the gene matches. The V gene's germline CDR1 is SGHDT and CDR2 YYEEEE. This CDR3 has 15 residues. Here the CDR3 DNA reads TGTGCCAGCAGCTATCCAGGACAGGGGACCTATGGCTACACCTTC. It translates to CASSYPGQGTYGYTF.

CDR3 sequence reads: CASSQSSGWRNSPLHF. The CDR3 nucleotides are TGTGCCAGCAGCCAGAGTTCAGGGTGGAGAAATTCACCCCTCCACTTT. J is TRBJ1-6 and V is TRBV14; maybe TRBD1 (5 bases). CDR3 size: 16 residues. CDR1 SGHDN and CDR2 FVKESK come from the germline V gene. V lost 3 bases, J lost 7 bases, and 16 bases lay in between.

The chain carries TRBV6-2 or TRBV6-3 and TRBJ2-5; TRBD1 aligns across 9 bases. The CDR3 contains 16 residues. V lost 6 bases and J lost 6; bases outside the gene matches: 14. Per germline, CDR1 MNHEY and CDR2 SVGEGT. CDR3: CASSSSRTGVMKTQYF. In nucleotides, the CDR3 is TGTGCCAGCAGCTCATCGAGGACAGGGGTTATGAAGACCCAGTACTTC.

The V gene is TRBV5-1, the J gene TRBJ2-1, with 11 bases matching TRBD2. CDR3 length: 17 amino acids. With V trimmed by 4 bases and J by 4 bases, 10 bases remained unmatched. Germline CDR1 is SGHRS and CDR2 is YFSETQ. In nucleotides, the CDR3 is TGCGCCAGCAGCCCCTCCGGGACTAGCGGTCAGTACAATGAGCAGTTCTTC. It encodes CASSPSGTSGQYNEQFF.

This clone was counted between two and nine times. CDR3 amino acids: CASSDTGGGSYGYTF. The CDR3 DNA sequence: TGTGCCAGCAGTGATACAGGGGGCGGAAGCTATGGCTACACCTTC. The chain employs TRBV2 and TRBJ1-2; 9 bases line up with TRBD1. J lost 4 bases, V lost 3 bases, and 6 bases had no gene match. The CDR3 spans 15 residues. Germline CDR1 SNHLY, CDR2 FYNNEI.

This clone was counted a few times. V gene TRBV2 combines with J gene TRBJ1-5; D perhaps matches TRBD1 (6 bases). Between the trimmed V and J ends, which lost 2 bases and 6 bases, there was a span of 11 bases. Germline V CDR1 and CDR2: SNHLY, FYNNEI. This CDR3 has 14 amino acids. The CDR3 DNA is TGTGCCAGCAGTGAACAGGGGATAGGTCAGCCCCAGCATTTT. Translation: CASSEQGIGQPQHF.

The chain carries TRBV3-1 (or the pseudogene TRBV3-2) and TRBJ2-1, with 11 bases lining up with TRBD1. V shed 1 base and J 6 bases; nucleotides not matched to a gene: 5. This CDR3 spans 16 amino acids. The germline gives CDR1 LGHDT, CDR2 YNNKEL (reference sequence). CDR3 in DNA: TGTGCCAGCAGCCAAGCCGGGACAGGGGGATCCAATGAGCAGTTCTTC. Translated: CASSQAGTGGSNEQFF.

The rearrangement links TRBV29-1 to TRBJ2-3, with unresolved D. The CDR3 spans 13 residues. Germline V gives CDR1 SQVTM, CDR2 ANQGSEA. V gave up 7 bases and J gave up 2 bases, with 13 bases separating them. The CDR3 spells CSGGSTHTDTQYF. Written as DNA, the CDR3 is TGCAGCGGGGGTAGCACGCACACAGATACGCAGTATTTT.

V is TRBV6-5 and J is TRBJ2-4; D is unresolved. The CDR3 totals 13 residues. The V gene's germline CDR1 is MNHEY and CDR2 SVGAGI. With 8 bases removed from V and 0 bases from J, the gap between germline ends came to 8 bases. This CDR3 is CASARVAKNIQYF. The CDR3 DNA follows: TGTGCCAGCGCCCGGGTAGCCAAAAACATTCAGTACTTC.

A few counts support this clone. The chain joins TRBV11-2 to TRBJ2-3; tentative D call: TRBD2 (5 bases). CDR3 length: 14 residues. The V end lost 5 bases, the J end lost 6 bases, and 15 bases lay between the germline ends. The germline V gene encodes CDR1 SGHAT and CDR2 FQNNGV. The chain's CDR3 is CASSRGGVRDTQYF. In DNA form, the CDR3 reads TGTGCCAGCAGCCGAGGAGGCGTCCGGGATACGCAGTATTTT.

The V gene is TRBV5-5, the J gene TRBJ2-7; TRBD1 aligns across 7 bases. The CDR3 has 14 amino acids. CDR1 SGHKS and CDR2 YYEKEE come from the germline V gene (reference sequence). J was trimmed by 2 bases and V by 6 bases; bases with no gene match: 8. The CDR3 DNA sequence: TGTGCCAGCAAGAACCAGGGGGATCCCTACGAGCAGTACTTC. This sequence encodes CASKNQGDPYEQYF.

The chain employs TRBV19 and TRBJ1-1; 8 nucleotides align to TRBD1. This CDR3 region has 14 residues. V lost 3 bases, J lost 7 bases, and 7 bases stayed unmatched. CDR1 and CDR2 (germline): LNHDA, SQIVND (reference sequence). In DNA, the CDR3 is TGTGCCAGTAGTATGACAGGGGCCGGAGATGAAGCTTTCTTT. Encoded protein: CASSMTGAGDEAFF.

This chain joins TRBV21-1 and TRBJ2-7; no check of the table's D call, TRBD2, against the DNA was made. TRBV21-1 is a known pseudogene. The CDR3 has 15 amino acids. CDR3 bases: TGTGCCAGCCCGGGAGAGGAGGGGCCCTCCTACGAGCAGTACTTC. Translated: CASPGEEGPSYEQYF.